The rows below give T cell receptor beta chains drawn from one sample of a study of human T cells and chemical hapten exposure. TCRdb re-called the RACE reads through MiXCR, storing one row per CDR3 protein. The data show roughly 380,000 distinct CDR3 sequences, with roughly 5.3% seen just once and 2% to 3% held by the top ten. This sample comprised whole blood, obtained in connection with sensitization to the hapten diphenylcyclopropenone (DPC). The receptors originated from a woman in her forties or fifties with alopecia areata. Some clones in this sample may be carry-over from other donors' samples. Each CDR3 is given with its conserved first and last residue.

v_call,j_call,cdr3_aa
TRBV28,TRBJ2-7,CASSPQRGASEQYF
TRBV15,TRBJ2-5,CATSTGQEETQYF
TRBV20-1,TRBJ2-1,CSATYLGATPPEQFF
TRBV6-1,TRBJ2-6,CASIPRKGRDLSGANVLTF
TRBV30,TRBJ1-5,CAWSVEGGNQPQHF
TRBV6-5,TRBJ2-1,CATGLAGANEQFF
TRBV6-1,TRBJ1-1,CASSPNSRSYYAVTEAFF
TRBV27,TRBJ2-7,CASSSSSGTRGPEEQYF
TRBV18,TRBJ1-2,CASSPGRYNYGYTF
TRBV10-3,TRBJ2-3,CATLSGQGTDTQYF
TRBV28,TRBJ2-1,CATKPSSNNEQFF
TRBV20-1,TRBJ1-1,CSATGRKNTEAFF
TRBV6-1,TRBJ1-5,CASSERVFNQPQHF
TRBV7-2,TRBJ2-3,CASINSGRPTDTQYF
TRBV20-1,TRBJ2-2,CSARVDSAGELFF
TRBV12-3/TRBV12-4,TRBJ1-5,CASSPGGPFGGGQHF
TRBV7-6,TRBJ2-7,CASTDRGGRIYEQYF
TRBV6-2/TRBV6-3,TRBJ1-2,CASSYSLTNYGYTF
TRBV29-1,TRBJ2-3,CSVEATDTQYF
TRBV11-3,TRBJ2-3,CASSLRPLSTQYF
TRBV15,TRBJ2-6,CATSRDGSNSGANVLTF
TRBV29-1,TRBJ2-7,CSVGLAGTYEQYF
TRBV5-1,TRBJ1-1,CASSLYSSGTTEAFF
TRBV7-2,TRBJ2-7,CASSLGPGDEQYF
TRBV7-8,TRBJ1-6,CASSLLEGTSPLHF
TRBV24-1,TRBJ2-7,CATSDNTGEPYEQYF
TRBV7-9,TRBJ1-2,CASSTRQSNYGYTF
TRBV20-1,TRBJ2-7,CSASSGSLAGVYEQYF
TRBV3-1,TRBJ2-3,CASSQGPAGHTDTQYF
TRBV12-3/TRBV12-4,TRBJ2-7,CASSTSGSSYEQYF
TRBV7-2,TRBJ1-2,CASSLGGGGYGYTF
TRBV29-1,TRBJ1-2,CSVEAGVMGVGYTF
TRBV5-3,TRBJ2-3,CARSPTGRLAGSTDTQYF
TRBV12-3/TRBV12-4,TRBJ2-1,CASRGPVGASYNEQFF
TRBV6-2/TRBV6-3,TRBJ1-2,CASASDRGPLINYGYTF
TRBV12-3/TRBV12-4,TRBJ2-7,CASSWGPTYEQYF
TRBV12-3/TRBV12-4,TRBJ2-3,CASSLAVGQGTDTQYF
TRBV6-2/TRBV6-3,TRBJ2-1,CASIPGLGNEQFF
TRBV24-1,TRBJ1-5,CATGNRGNQPQHF
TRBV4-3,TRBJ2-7,CASSQDPGQYYEQYF
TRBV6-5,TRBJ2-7,CASSYGVGLYEQYF
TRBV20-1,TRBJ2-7,CSARVLRTYVEQYF
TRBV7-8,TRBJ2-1,CASTTGLAGGSSYNEQFF
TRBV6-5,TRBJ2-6,CASSPAGASSGANVLTF
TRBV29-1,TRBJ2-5,CSVRRDRETQYF
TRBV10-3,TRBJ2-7,CAISEQLAGGYEQYF
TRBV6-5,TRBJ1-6,CASRFRGGPNSPLHF
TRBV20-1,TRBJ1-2,CSARRGGDGYTF
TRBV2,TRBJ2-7,CASAFLGYEQYF
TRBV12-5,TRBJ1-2,CASASSYGYTF
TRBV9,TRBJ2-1,CASSAHGSSGYEQFF
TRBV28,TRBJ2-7,CASSPGASGTYEQYF
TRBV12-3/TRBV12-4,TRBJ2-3,CASSLVTGQDTQYF
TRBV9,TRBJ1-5,CASSPSGAPGSNQPQHF
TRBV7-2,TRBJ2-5,CASSTGLAGVETQYF